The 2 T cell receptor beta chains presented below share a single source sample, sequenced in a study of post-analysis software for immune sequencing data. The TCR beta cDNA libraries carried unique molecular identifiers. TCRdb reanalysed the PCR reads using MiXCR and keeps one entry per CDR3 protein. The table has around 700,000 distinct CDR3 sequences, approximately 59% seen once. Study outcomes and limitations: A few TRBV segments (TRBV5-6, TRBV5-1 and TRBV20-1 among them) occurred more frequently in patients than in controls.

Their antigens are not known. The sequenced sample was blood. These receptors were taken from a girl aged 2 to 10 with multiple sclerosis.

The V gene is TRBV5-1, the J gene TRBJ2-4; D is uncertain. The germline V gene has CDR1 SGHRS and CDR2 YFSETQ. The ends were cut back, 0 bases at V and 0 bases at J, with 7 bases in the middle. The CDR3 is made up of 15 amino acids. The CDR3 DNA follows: TGCGCCAGCAGCTTGGGGTACGAAGCCAAAAACATTCAGTACTTC. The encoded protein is CASSLGYEAKNIQYF.

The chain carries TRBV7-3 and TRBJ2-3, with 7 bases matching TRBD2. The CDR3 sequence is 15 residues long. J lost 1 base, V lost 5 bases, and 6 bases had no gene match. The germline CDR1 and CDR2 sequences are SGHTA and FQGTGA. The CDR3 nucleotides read TGTGCCAGCAGCCCTCGCACTAGCGGCACAGATACGCAGTATTTT. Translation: CASSPRTSGTDTQYF.